The clone carrying this T cell receptor beta chain occurred many times. Antigen specificity is unknown. The V gene's germline CDR1 is SQVTM and CDR2 ANQGSEA. V lost 0 bases and J lost 6, with 7 bases in between. This CDR3 spans 12 amino acids. This record comes from a study of response to subunit inactivated influenza vaccine. The study's findings and limits: Authors suggested seasonal influenza vaccinations each recruit few new T cells.

TCRdb re-analysed the RT-PCR reads in MiXCR, keeping a single row per CDR3 protein. The table lists roughly 460,000 distinct CDR3 sequences, approximately 11% of them singletons. The receptor's source is a man aged 45-65 years who received an inactivated influenza vaccine. The material was PBMCs from blood, obtained roughly 6 weeks after vaccination. The rearrangement links TRBV29-1 to TRBJ2-3, with D uncertain. The CDR3 bases are TGCAGCGTTGAAGATCTTGGCGATACGCAGTATTTT. This codes for CSVEDLGDTQYF.